This TCR beta chain was found in a study of regulatory T cells in long-lasting Graves disease (dated by TCRdb to about 2021). Regarding the complete study: Persistent Graves' disease meant more than 5 years of antithyroid drug treatment with TSH receptor autoantibodies that stayed positive. Persistent Graves' disease patients were compared with newly diagnosed Graves' disease patients by peripheral blood TCR sequencing and RNA sequencing. The study was conducted in China and was registered as a clinical trial. A total of 35 or so samples were covered by TCR sequencing, comprising roughly 13 persistent and about 20 newly diagnosed Graves' disease patients. Antithyroid drugs had been taken for approximately 10 years on average by persistent Graves' disease patients in the clinical cohort. Overall results and qualifications from the work: Persistent disease showed preferential use of TRBV28, TRBJ1-2 and TRBJ2-5, whereas newly diagnosed disease favored TRBV20-1 and TRBJ2-1. Peripheral blood alone was examined, since thyroid tissue, which constituted the primary lesion, could not be accessed. As a limitation, the authors acknowledged that the small sample size may reduce accuracy. Sequencing and analysis were restricted to the TCR beta chain. More public clonotypes were shared among persistent patients (roughly 3,000) than among newly diagnosed patients (roughly 960). Compared with newly diagnosed patients, persistent Graves' disease patients had lower TCR Shannon entropy and fewer highly expanded clones, which suggests clonal expansion.

The time point label on this specimen signifies: persistent/refractory GD, antithyroid drugs over 5 years with positive TRAb. For both TCR sequencing and RNA sequencing, RNA was extracted from PBMCs using TRIzol. Graves' disease was diagnosed according to American Thyroid Association guidelines. Patients were recruited from an endocrinology department in Xi'an, China. Each patient gave 7 to 9.5 milliliters of peripheral blood, collected in an EDTA anticoagulant tube. Ficoll Paque Plus density gradient separation was used to isolate PBMCs, and no additional T cell sorting was done. An Agilent 2100 Bioanalyzer and agarose gel were used to check RNA quality, and a NanoDrop 2000 was used to measure RNA concentration. The cysteine opens and the phenylalanine closes a CDR3 of 18 amino acids. Just the 54-base CDR3 DNA is kept, in frame starting at base 1. From the germline V gene, CDR1 is SGHRS and CDR2 is YFSETQ. Germline trimming amounts to 0 bases on V and 3 bases on J, with 8 as the count of junction bases outside the gene matches.

Library generation was performed with multiplex PCR. The instrument given in TCRdb is Illumina HiSeq 4000. CDR3 regions were amplified by Arm-PCR with iRepertoire HTBI primers to construct TCR beta libraries. Gel purification was performed on PCR products prior to sequencing. In the source study's methods: Across samples, about 64 TRBV and 14 TRBJ segments were identified and used for gene usage analysis of CDR3 amino acid clonotypes. COPE and FqMerger were used to merge the filtered high-quality paired reads into contigs. Contigs were aligned with BLAST to IMGT TRBV, TRBD and TRBJ reference genes, and CDR3 was defined per IMGT. Clonotypes above 0.1% frequency were classified as highly expanded clones. Shannon entropy was used to measure repertoire diversity, and the Gini coefficient was used to measure V-J evenness. A clonotype was considered public if more than one individual shared it. Starting from the raw public reads, TCRdb applied fastp trimming at Q25, assembled clones with MiXCR and retained in-frame beta chains. Identical CDR3 proteins give one entry, which carries the most common genes and DNA. The V and J calls and clone size are TCRdb's, not the authors'. For this sample there are under 450,000 distinct CDR3 sequences; 20% to 25% appear just once. Around 30% of the sample is taken by the ten largest.

To note about this clonotype: There is no known antigen for this receptor. Base qualities are not at hand, and no much larger clone is one base apart.

The chain links TRBV5-1 with TRBJ1-5, with 11 bases aligning to TRBD1. The sample was peripheral blood mononuclear cells (PBMCs), taken when the disease was refractory, from a patient treated with antithyroid drugs. The receptor was derived from a middle-aged woman with Graves disease. Donor details come from another sample of the same person, matched by shared clones. At the DNA level, the sequence is TGCGCCAGCAGCTTGGGGCCCGGGACAGGGGGATTCAATCAGCCCCAGCATTTT. This codes for CASSLGPGTGGFNQPQHF.